This T cell receptor beta chain comes out of a study of blood T cell repertoires in COVID-19. The CDR3 contains 12 residues. The V and J ends lost 7 bases and 6 bases respectively, with 14 bases between them. Germline CDR1 is SQVTM and CDR2 is ANQGSEA. Measured with immunoSEQ multiplex PCR; TCRdb has only the in-frame clones, and not every one. Counted here are 150,000 to 200,000 clones, 82% occurring once; the ten biggest clones make up more than 5%. The sequence was collected from a young woman with acute or convalescent COVID-19. The rearrangement links TRBV29-1 to TRBJ2-3; possible D gene TRBD1, 5 bases. The sequenced sample consisted of peripheral blood. CDR3: CSAIEQADTQYF. In DNA, the CDR3 is TGCAGCGCTATCGAACAGGCGGATACGCAGTATTTT.